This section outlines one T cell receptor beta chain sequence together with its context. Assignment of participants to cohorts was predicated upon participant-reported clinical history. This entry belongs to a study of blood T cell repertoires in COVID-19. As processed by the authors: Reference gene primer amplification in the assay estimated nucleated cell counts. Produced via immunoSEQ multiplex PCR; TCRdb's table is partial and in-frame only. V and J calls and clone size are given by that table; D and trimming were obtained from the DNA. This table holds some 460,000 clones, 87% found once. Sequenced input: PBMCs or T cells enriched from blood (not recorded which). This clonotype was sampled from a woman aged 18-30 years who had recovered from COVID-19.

CDR3 in amino acids: CASSSQGSLLSGANVLTF. In nucleotides, the CDR3 is TGCGCCAGCAGCTCACAGGGGTCGCTTCTCTCTGGGGCCAACGTCCTGACTTTC. The chain is built from TRBV5-1 and TRBJ2-6; 7 nucleotides match TRBD1. Germline values: CDR1 SGHRS, CDR2 YFSETQ. Losses at the gene ends were 3 bases for V and 0 bases for J; bases not matched to a gene: 9. This CDR3 has 18 amino acids.